A single sample is the source of the 20 T cell receptor beta chains below, sequenced in a study of spatial heterogeneity in lung cancer. General study findings and limits: Mutation counts in tumors were tracked by counts of expanded intratumoral alpha and beta TCRs.

These receptors are not linked to any known antigen. TCRdb reprocessed the 5' RACE reads via MiXCR and lists one record per CDR3 protein. The sample lists roughly 8,000 distinct CDR3 sequences, around 6.3% occurring once. Time point here: sample taken at primary tumor resection. This specimen was lung tumor tissue, taken at surgery. The source of these receptors is a female donor with early-stage non-small cell lung cancer.

Many counts were recorded for this clonotype. V is TRBV10-2 and J is TRBJ2-1; 8 nucleotides line up with TRBD1. Germline V lookup: CDR1 WSHSY, CDR2 SAAADI. The CDR3 runs to 16 residues. The trim removed 0 bases at V and 4 bases at J, leaving 5 bases unmatched. The CDR3 spells CASSESGTGGYNEQFF. The CDR3 DNA follows: TGCGCCAGCAGTGAGTCTGGGACAGGCGGGTACAATGAGCAGTTCTTC.

This clonotype was detected ten times or more. The gene calls are TRBV20-1 and TRBJ1-2; 7 bases map to TRBD1. The V gene end was trimmed by 5 bases and the J gene end by 4 bases; junction bases not matched to a gene: 4. This CDR3 has 12 residues. From germline, CDR1 is DFQATT and CDR2 SNEGSKA (reference sequence). The chain's CDR3 is CSASGGLYGYTF. The CDR3 DNA reads as TGCAGTGCTTCAGGGGGTCTCTATGGCTACACCTTC.

The J gene is TRBJ2-7, the V gene TRBV7-1, with D possibly being TRBD2 (6 bases). TRBV7-1 is flagged as an ORF with uncertain function. With 3 bases removed from V and 2 bases from J, the gap between germline ends came to 11 bases. The CDR3 contains 14 residues. The CDR3 protein is CASSSDYQTYEQYF. The DNA of the CDR3 is TGTGCCAGCAGCTCGGACTACCAGACCTACGAGCAGTACTTC.

By sample share, this clonotype is large. The chain recombines TRBV3-1 with TRBJ2-5; 8 bases agree with TRBD2. J was trimmed by 4 bases and V by 2 bases; bases with no gene match: 12. There are 17 residues in the CDR3. CDR1 is LGHDT, CDR2 YNNKEL, per germline (reference sequence). The CDR3 region is CASSQSPRTSNIETQYF. The CDR3 coding sequence is TGTGCCAGCAGCCAAAGCCCCCGGACTAGCAACATAGAGACCCAGTACTTC.

This clonotype is judged medium-sized (0.01 to 0.1%). This chain uses TRBV12-3 or TRBV12-4 with TRBJ1-1; 7 nucleotides agree with TRBD1. This CDR3 is built from 13 residues. V was clipped by 3 bases and J by 6 bases; unmatched bases: 4. CDR3 coding DNA: TGTGCCAGCAGTTTGGTCCAGGGGGCTGAAGCTTTCTTT. Translating it yields CASSLVQGAEAFF.

This clonotype was counted only a few times. This chain uses TRBV27 with TRBJ2-3, with D uncertain. Trimming took off 8 bases at V and 4 bases at J, with 16 bases between the two ends. Per germline, CDR1 MNHEY and CDR2 SMNVEV (reference sequence). The CDR3 runs to 14 residues. CDR3 protein: CASGINGPADTQYF. The CDR3, as DNA: TGTGCCAGCGGTATAAACGGACCCGCAGATACGCAGTATTTT.

In its sample, this clonotype was seen many times. A clone one base away is much larger, so this may be a read error. The V and J genes are TRBV9 and TRBJ1-1; tentative D call: TRBD1 (5 bases). The CDR3 consists of 15 residues. Germline CDR1 SGDLS, CDR2 YYNGEE. The CDR3: CASSARGLGAHETFF. The CDR3 DNA follows: TGTGCCAGCAGCGCGCGAGGTTTAGGGGCCCATGAAACTTTCTTT.

This clonotype was recorded a few times. The J gene is TRBJ2-5, the V gene TRBV4-2; D possibly matches TRBD1 or TRBD2 (5 bases each). Between the trimmed V and J ends, which lost 0 bases and 5 bases, there was a span of 13 bases. Germline values: CDR1 LGHNA, CDR2 YNFKEQ. The CDR3 sequence is 15 residues long. In nucleotides, the CDR3 is TGTGCCAGCAGCCAAGATGGTAGGGGAGCGGAGACCCAGTACTTC. Protein sequence: CASSQDGRGAETQYF.

This clonotype rates as medium-sized. The rearrangement links TRBV9 to TRBJ2-3; the D gene is possibly TRBD2 (5 bases). The CDR3 length is 18 residues. Trimming pared 3 bases from V and 2 bases from J, leaving 22 bases between. Germline-derived CDR1 and CDR2 are SGDLS and YYNGEE. The CDR3 here is CASSGVLGDGGSTDTQYF. Written as DNA, the CDR3 is TGTGCCAGCAGCGGAGTACTGGGAGACGGCGGATCCACAGATACGCAGTATTTT.

This clonotype was seen many times. The chain has TRBV20-1 and TRBJ2-7; 9 nucleotides align to TRBD2. CDR1 and CDR2 from the germline V gene are DFQATT and SNEGSKA (reference sequence). The CDR3 length is 12 residues. Unmatched junction bases numbered 6, after V lost 6 bases and J lost 6 bases. The CDR3 spells CSALAGLGEQYF. The CDR3 DNA is TGCAGTGCCCTAGCGGGGCTCGGCGAGCAGTACTTC.

The sample holds many counts of this clonotype. The rearrangement uses TRBV4-1 and TRBJ1-5, with D possibly TRBD1 on 5 matching bases. Per the germline V gene, CDR1 is MGHRA and CDR2 is YSYEKL. Trimming stripped 5 bases from V and 6 bases from J, with 20 bases between. The CDR3 sequence is 16 residues long. The CDR3 sequence: CASSAGEGAVSQPQHF. For the CDR3, the DNA is TGCGCCAGCAGCGCCGGGGAAGGGGCGGTGAGTCAGCCCCAGCATTTT.

Judged by abundance, this clonotype is medium-sized. The chain recombines TRBV7-3 with TRBJ2-5; D is perhaps TRBD2 (6 bases). This CDR3 contains 15 residues. Germline V lookup: CDR1 SGHTA, CDR2 FQGTGA. Between the trimmed V and J ends, which lost 3 bases and 5 bases, there was a span of 16 bases. CDR3 loop: CASSLGTSTGETQYF. CDR3 sequence (DNA): TGTGCCAGCAGCTTGGGGACTTCTACGGGGGAGACCCAGTACTTC.

This clonotype is medium-sized (0.01 to 0.1%) by share. This sequence joins TRBV5-1 and TRBJ2-3; 10 nucleotides agree with TRBD2. J gave up 0 bases and V 0 bases, and 7 bases lay outside the gene matches. Germline CDR1 SGHRS, CDR2 YFSETQ. This CDR3 comprises 18 residues. CDR3 nucleotides: TGCGCCAGCAGCTTGGGAAGGACTAGCGGACCTAGCACAGATACGCAGTATTTT. Amino acid sequence: CASSLGRTSGPSTDTQYF.

Judged by abundance, this clonotype is medium-sized (0.01 to 0.1%). The chain combines TRBV7-9 with TRBJ2-7; D might be TRBD1 (6 bases). The ends were cut back, 1 base at V and 3 bases at J, with 13 bases in the middle. The CDR3 is 15 residues long. Germline loops: CDR1 SEHNR, CDR2 FQNEAQ (reference sequence). CDR3 coding DNA: TGTGCCAGCAGCTTAGATGGCACCAGGGGCTACGAGCAGTACTTC. Its protein is CASSLDGTRGYEQYF.

This clonotype qualifies as medium-sized. The rearrangement joins TRBV12-3 or TRBV12-4 to TRBJ2-3; D possibly corresponds to TRBD2 (6 bases). The CDR3 length is 18 residues. The V and J ends lost 6 bases and 0 bases respectively, with 22 bases between them. The CDR3: CASSLSGKTGTSTDTQYF. The CDR3 DNA follows: TGTGCCAGCAGCCTCTCCGGAAAAACCGGGACTAGCACAGATACGCAGTATTTT.

This clonotype appeared many times. The V call is TRBV5-4, the J call TRBJ2-2, with a tentative D call TRBD2 (6 bases). In germline, CDR1 is SGHNT, CDR2 YYREEE (reference sequence). The CDR3 runs 16 residues. The ends were cut back, 4 bases at V and 1 base at J, with 14 bases in the middle. CDR3 region: CASSLGGTVNTGELFF. CDR3 in DNA: TGTGCCAGCAGCCTCGGCGGGACGGTGAACACCGGGGAGCTGTTTTTT.

This clonotype is labeled as medium-sized. The chain has TRBV29-1 and TRBJ1-1; D ambiguous. This CDR3 has 13 amino acids. Germline V lookup: CDR1 SQVTM, CDR2 ANQGSEA. V was trimmed by 5 bases and J by 2 bases, leaving 12 bases between them. CDR3 sequence: CSVSGRTNTEAFF. Written as DNA, the CDR3 is TGCAGCGTTTCCGGCAGGACTAACACTGAAGCTTTCTTT.

This clonotype is medium-sized by share. The V gene is TRBV5-1, the J gene TRBJ2-6, with D uncertain. Trimming removed 0 bases from V and 4 bases from J, with 5 bases in between. The germline V gene encodes CDR1 SGHRS and CDR2 YFSETQ. CDR3 length: 14 amino acids. In nucleotides, the CDR3 is TGCGCCAGCAGCTTGGCACACGGGGCCAACGTCCTGACTTTC. Its translation is CASSLAHGANVLTF.

This clonotype was recorded many times. This chain connects TRBV7-2 to TRBJ2-3; 8 bases are shared with TRBD2. The CDR3 runs to 20 residues. Germline CDR1 is SGHTA and CDR2 is FQGNSA. With V trimmed by 5 bases and J by 6 bases, 25 bases remained unmatched. The CDR3: CASSPRPYTSGGGGVDTQYF. The CDR3 nucleotides are TGTGCCAGCAGCCCACGCCCCTACACTAGCGGAGGAGGGGGTGTGGATACGCAGTATTTT.

By proportion, this clonotype is medium-sized. This chain connects TRBV6-1 to TRBJ2-1; 9 bases fit TRBD1. The CDR3 is 13 residues long. CDR1 is MNHNS, CDR2 SASEGT, per germline. Losses at the gene ends were 6 bases for V and 11 bases for J; bases not matched to a gene: 8. This CDR3 is CASSTTGGVKQFF. Here the CDR3 DNA reads TGTGCCAGCAGCACAACAGGGGGCGTAAAGCAGTTCTTC.